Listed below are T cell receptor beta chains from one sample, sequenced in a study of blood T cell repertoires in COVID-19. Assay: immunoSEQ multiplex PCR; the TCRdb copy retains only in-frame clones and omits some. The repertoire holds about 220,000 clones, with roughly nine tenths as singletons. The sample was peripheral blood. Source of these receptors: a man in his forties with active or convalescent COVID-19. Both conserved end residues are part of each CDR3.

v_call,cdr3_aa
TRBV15,CATSRDLSVQGRHEQYF
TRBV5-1,CASSQQTGNTEAFF
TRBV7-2,CASSLAPSHEQFF
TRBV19,CASSRGTTTNEKLFF
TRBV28,CASSAGVFEQYF
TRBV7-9,CASSSEGLTGTYNEQFF
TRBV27,CASSSSGDSYNEQFF
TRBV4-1,CASSQVFPMNTEAFF
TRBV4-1,CASSQGGQGAGQPQHF
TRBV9,CASSVIIAATYNEQFF
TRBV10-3,CAIRPGGGLRHEQYF
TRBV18,CASSPRDRGNTEAFF
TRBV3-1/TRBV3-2,CASSHSGYGYGYTF
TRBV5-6,CASSLDGTGVGYTF
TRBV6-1,CASSELAGGGNEQFF
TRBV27,CASSLSGGPGNEQFF
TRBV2,CASSGDRTGNTIYF
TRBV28,CASSLEGAGANVLTF
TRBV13,CASSSRVRRGTEAFF
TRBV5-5,CASSWGHSYNQPQHF
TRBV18,CASSLQGADTEAFF
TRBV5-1,CASSYDTYTGELFF
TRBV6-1,CASSEMGQENSPLHF
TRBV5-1,CASSLEGGEETQYF
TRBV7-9,CASSLEGPIQPQHF
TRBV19,CASSSRRQLHNSPLHF
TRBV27,CASSFAGPGETQYF
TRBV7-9,CASSQGQGWEKLFF
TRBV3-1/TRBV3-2,CASSQDQNGNYGYTF
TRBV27,CASSLYGQSYTF
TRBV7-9,CASSHSLTRDRVNDEQFF
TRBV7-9,CASRPITGNGELFF
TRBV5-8,CASSFAGATAGELFF
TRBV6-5,CASEKGQVTNQPQHF
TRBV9,CASSPFEGGYTF
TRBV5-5,CASSLAGATTNEKLFF
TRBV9,CASSPEGFNQPQHF
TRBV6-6,CASSRLPGQIMNTEAFF
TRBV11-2,CASSLESGSFSYEQYF
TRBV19,CASSALWTGLTDTQYF